Listed below are T cell receptor beta chains from one sample, sequenced in a study of T-cell reconstitution after alpha-beta-depleted transplantation in children. TCRdb analysed the PCR reads with MiXCR anew, one entry per CDR3 protein. The table records around 410,000 distinct CDR3 sequences, roughly 10% of them present only once. The material sequenced was PBMCs from the stem cell graft donor, taken from the stem cell graft. Receptor source: a human donor who donated a stem cell graft to a child with acute myeloid leukemia. Each CDR3 is given with its conserved first and last residue. The order of the fields is V gene, J gene, D gene, clone size, CDR3 DNA, CDR3 protein. A D gene is named only where the DNA matches it firmly. Expanded clones are given a class, and other clones once, few, many or no size at all.

>TRBV10-3|TRBJ1-1|TRBD1|.
TGTGCCATCAGCCCAGGGGGGGGGGACACTGAAGCTTTCTTT
CAISPGGGDTEAFF
>TRBV2|TRBJ2-1|TRBD2|many
TGTGCCAGCAGTGACCTTACCTTAGCGGGGGGGTACAATGAGCAGTTCTTC
CASSDLTLAGGYNEQFF
>TRBV20-1|TRBJ2-1|.|many
TGCAGTGCTAGAGAGATGTCATTAGGGTCAAGCACCTACAATGAGCAGTTCTTC
CSAREMSLGSSTYNEQFF
>TRBV5-1|TRBJ1-1|TRBD1|few
TGCGCCAGCAGCTTGACGGGACAGGGAAACACTGAAGCTTTCTTT
CASSLTGQGNTEAFF
>TRBV27|TRBJ2-1|.|few
TGTGCCAGCAGGGGGGCCAATGAGCAGTTCTTC
CASRGANEQFF
>TRBV4-1|TRBJ1-4|.|few
TGCGCCAGCAGGCAGACAGGCCTTAATGAAAAACTGTTTTTT
CASRQTGLNEKLFF
>TRBV20-1|TRBJ2-5|.|many
TGCAGTGCTAACAGACAGCTTCAAGAGACCCAGTACTTC
CSANRQLQETQYF
>TRBV6-1|TRBJ2-2|.|.
TGTGCCAGCAGTCCCTCTGTTTGGGGCGGGGAGCTGTTTTTT
CASSPSVWGGELFF
>TRBV7-2|TRBJ2-7|.|many
TGTGCCAGCAGCCTCCACCCGGTCGCCGAGCAGTACTTC
CASSLHPVAEQYF
>TRBV5-1|TRBJ2-5|TRBD1|few
TGCGCCAGCAGTCAAGGGACAGCGGAAGAGACCCAGTACTTC
CASSQGTAEETQYF
>TRBV3-1|TRBJ2-5|TRBD2|few
TGTGCCAGCAGCCTTGTAGCGGGGGAGCACCAAGAGACCCAGTACTTC
CASSLVAGEHQETQYF
>TRBV7-2|TRBJ2-5|TRBD2|few
TGTGCCAGCAGCTTAGGGGGGACTAGCGGCGGGGAGACCCAGTACTTC
CASSLGGTSGGETQYF
>TRBV5-1|TRBJ2-1|TRBD1|many
TGCGCCAGCAGCTCAGGACAGGCGGGTGGAGATGAGCAGTTCTTC
CASSSGQAGGDEQFF
>TRBV12-3/TRBV12-4|TRBJ2-3|.|many
TGTGCCAGCAGTCCGATGGGGTTGGATACGCAGTATTTT
CASSPMGLDTQYF
>TRBV30|TRBJ2-3|TRBD2|few
TGTGCCTGGAGTGCGGGGCTAGCGGGGGCGGCAGATACGCAGTATTTT
CAWSAGLAGAADTQYF
>TRBV11-2|TRBJ2-5|.|many
TGTGCCAGCAGCTTAGATCAAGTGGAGACCCAGTACTTC
CASSLDQVETQYF
>TRBV5-1|TRBJ2-5|TRBD2|.
TGCGCCAGCAGCGAGAGTACTAGCGGGAAGGGGGAGACCCAGTACTTC
CASSESTSGKGETQYF
>TRBV27|TRBJ2-1|.|.
TGTGCCAGCAGTTTATCGAGCCAGGGTGAGAATGAGCAGTTCTTC
CASSLSSQGENEQFF
>TRBV12-3/TRBV12-4|TRBJ1-1|.|few
TGTGCCAGCACTCGTGAACCGAACACTGAAGCTTTCTTT
CASTREPNTEAFF
>TRBV19|TRBJ2-7|.|.
TGTGCCAGTAGTATTGCGATAGCGATTGGTTACGAGCAGTACTTC
CASSIAIAIGYEQYF
>TRBV20-1|TRBJ1-1|.|few
TGCAGTGCTAGTCCCCCCCAAGGGATGAACACTGAAGCTTTCTTT
CSASPPQGMNTEAFF
>TRBV5-4|TRBJ2-3|TRBD2|few
TGTGCCAGCAGCCTATTAGGGCGGGGGGCGGATACGCAGTATTTT
CASSLLGRGADTQYF
>TRBV3-1|TRBJ2-1|.|.
TGTGCCAGCAGCCAACGGGGGACGGGATACAATGAGCAGTTCTTC
CASSQRGTGYNEQFF
>TRBV12-3/TRBV12-4|TRBJ2-1|.|many
TGTGCCAGCAGTTTACGGCGGGGACAAAACAATGAGCAGTTCTTC
CASSLRRGQNNEQFF
>TRBV7-3|TRBJ2-1|.|few
TGTGCCAGCAGCTTAACCCGGGACGACTACAATGAGCAGTTCTTC
CASSLTRDDYNEQFF
>TRBV6-1|TRBJ1-5|.|.
TGTGCCAGCAGTAATAGGGGGAATCGTCAGCCCCAGCATTTT
CASSNRGNRQPQHF
>TRBV7-3|TRBJ2-3|.|.
TGTGCCAGCAGCTCAGACTTATATGCAGATACGCAGTATTTT
CASSSDLYADTQYF
>TRBV20-1|TRBJ2-7|.|many
TGCAGTGCTAGAAATGCCTTGGGATCCTCCTACGAGCAGTACTTC
CSARNALGSSYEQYF
>TRBV5-1|TRBJ1-1|.|.
TGCGCCAGCAGCTTTTCGGGGGGCGAAGCTTTCTTT
CASSFSGGEAFF
>TRBV6-1|TRBJ2-3|.|.
TGTGCCAGCAGTCCGGGACCTCCAGCGGGAGATACGCAGTATTTT
CASSPGPPAGDTQYF
>TRBV29-1|TRBJ2-5|TRBD2|.
TGCAGCGTCGGTGGGGGTGGGGGGGTAGAGACCCAGTACTTC
CSVGGGGGVETQYF
>TRBV20-1|TRBJ2-7|.|.
TGCAGTGCTAGCGAAGCGGCCGAGCAGTACTTC
CSASEAAEQYF
>TRBV18|TRBJ1-1|TRBD1|.
TGTGCCAGCTCACCGTCCAGGGGGCTCGGGATGAACACTGAAGCTTTCTTT
CASSPSRGLGMNTEAFF
>TRBV19|TRBJ2-5|.|.
TGTGCCAGTAGTATGTATGAAGGCAGGACCCAAGAGACCCAGTACTTC
CASSMYEGRTQETQYF
>TRBV30|TRBJ2-7|.|.
TGTGCCTGGAGTGTTGATCGGGTTAGCGAGCAGTACTTC
CAWSVDRVSEQYF
>TRBV6-5|TRBJ1-1|TRBD1|few
TGTGCCAGCAGTTACTCGACAGGGGGGGTAAGGACTGAAGCTTTCTTT
CASSYSTGGVRTEAFF
>TRBV20-1|TRBJ2-7|TRBD1|few
TGCAGTGCTGGACAGGGGGACGAGCAGTACTTC
CSAGQGDEQYF
>TRBV10-3|TRBJ2-3|.|many
TGTGCCATCGCTGGTGCCTATTCCACAGATACGCAGTATTTT
CAIAGAYSTDTQYF
>TRBV12-3/TRBV12-4|TRBJ2-7|TRBD2|many
TGTGCCAGCAGCCGCGGGGGGAGCTCCTACGAGCAGTACTTC
CASSRGGSSYEQYF
>TRBV27|TRBJ2-1|.|many
TGTGCCAGCAGTTTATCGGTCCACAATGAGCAGTTCTTC
CASSLSVHNEQFF
>TRBV4-3|TRBJ2-1|.|many
TGCGCCAGCGGGCGGGCCACTTACAATGAGCAGTTCTTC
CASGRATYNEQFF
>TRBV7-2|TRBJ2-2|.|many
TGTGCCAGCAGCCAGCCTTGGGGCACCGGGGAGCTGTTTTTT
CASSQPWGTGELFF
>TRBV7-6|TRBJ2-5|TRBD1|.
TGTGCCAGCAGTACAAGTGTAGGGACAGGTCCCAAAGAGACCCAGTACTTC
CASSTSVGTGPKETQYF
>TRBV5-1|TRBJ1-1|TRBD1|few
TGCGCCAGCAGCTCACCGACAGGGGACACTGAAGCTTTCTTT
CASSSPTGDTEAFF
>TRBV27|TRBJ2-3|TRBD1|.
TGTGCCAGCAGTTTTCGGACAGGGGCGACAGATACGCAGTATTTT
CASSFRTGATDTQYF
>TRBV5-1|TRBJ2-3|.|.
TGCGCCAGCAGCTTTGGGGGGGGGCCTCCAGATACGCAGTATTTT
CASSFGGGPPDTQYF
>TRBV20-1|TRBJ2-5|.|.
TGCAGTGCCCCTCTACCCGGACAGCCCTTAGAGACCCAGTACTTC
CSAPLPGQPLETQYF
>TRBV12-3/TRBV12-4|TRBJ2-1|.|.
TGTGCCAGCAGTTTAGGTCGGAATGAGCAGTTCTTC
CASSLGRNEQFF
>TRBV25-1|TRBJ2-5|.|.
TGTGCCAGCAGTGAACGGGGACCCCTGGGCCAAGAGACCCAGTACTTC
CASSERGPLGQETQYF
>TRBV5-6|TRBJ1-1|.|many
TGTGCCAGCAGCTATTCTGTGAACACTGAAGCTTTCTTT
CASSYSVNTEAFF
>TRBV19|TRBJ2-3|TRBD2|.
TGTGCCAGTAGTATGGGACTAGTTCGGACAGATACGCAGTATTTT
CASSMGLVRTDTQYF
>TRBV12-3/TRBV12-4|TRBJ2-3|.|many
TGTGCCAGCACACGGGACGCTGGGGCAGATACGCAGTATTTT
CASTRDAGADTQYF